Below are 30 T cell receptor beta chains sequenced from a single sample in a study of blood T cells in healthy people across ages. With a J-beta primer mix and a sample-barcoded 5' primer, a second PCR ran about 6 to 11 cycles. TCRdb independently ran MiXCR on the 5' RACE reads; one entry per CDR3 protein. The repertoire holds 700,000 or so distinct CDR3 sequences, 40% to 50% seen once, with 30% in the top ten. The sequenced material came from blood. Receptor source: a man older than 75 in good health.

The chain joins TRBV11-3 to TRBJ2-1; 10 bases match TRBD1. This CDR3 region has 17 residues. The V and J ends lost 1 base and 9 bases, in that order; junction bases with no gene match: 12. In germline, CDR1 is SGHNT, CDR2 YENEEA. CDR3 sequence: CASSLGGLDRGPVEQFF. The DNA for the CDR3 is TGTGCCAGCAGCTTAGGGGGTTTAGACAGGGGGCCTGTTGAGCAGTTCTTC. Full variable domain (rest looked up from reference TRBV11-3 and TRBJ2-1): EAGVVQSPRYKIIEKKQPVAFWCNPISGHNTLYWYLQNLGQGPELLIRYENEEAVDDSQLPKDRFSAERLKGVDSTLKIQPAELGDSAVYLCASSLGGLDRGPVEQFFGPGTRLTVL.

Details on this clonotype: A much larger clone lies a single base off, so this may be a read error. This chain links TRBV11-2 with TRBJ2-5; no definite D call. V was trimmed by 5 bases and J by 11 bases, leaving 18 bases between them. Germline assignment: CDR1 SGHAT and CDR2 FQNNGV. This CDR3 comprises 13 residues. As DNA, the CDR3 is TGTGCCAGCAGCGGAGTCATGCAGTATGAGCAGTACTTC. Residues: CASSGVMQYEQYF.

The chain uses TRBV11-3 and TRBJ1-1, with a weak D call TRBD1 (5 bases). CDR1 is SGHNT, CDR2 YENEEA, per germline. V was clipped by 0 bases and J by 4 bases, with 9 bases between them. CDR3 length: 14 residues. CDR3 sequence reads: CASSLDGTRTEAFF. CDR3 in DNA: TGTGCCAGCAGCTTAGACGGGACGCGCACTGAAGCTTTCTTT.

This clonotype appeared a single time. The rearrangement links TRBV7-9 to TRBJ2-5, with D perhaps TRBD2 (6 bases). CDR1 SEHNR and CDR2 FQNEAQ come from the germline V gene (reference sequence). Trimming left V 2 bases short and J 4 bases short, with 14 bases between. The CDR3 loop spans 15 amino acids. The CDR3 sequence: CASSLYGGGVETQYF. The DNA for the CDR3 is TGTGCCAGCAGCTTATACGGGGGAGGTGTAGAGACCCAGTACTTC.

The chain carries TRBV9 and TRBJ2-5; D is perhaps TRBD1 (6 bases). This CDR3 has 13 residues. Germline CDR1 reads SGDLS; CDR2 reads YYNGEE. Trimming left V 3 bases short and J 11 bases short, with 17 bases between. The CDR3 reads CASSATGSVRQYF. CDR3 bases: TGTGCCAGCAGCGCTACAGGGAGTGTCAGGCAGTACTTC.

This clonotype was picked up a small number of times. The rearrangement joins TRBV13 to TRBJ2-1, with TRBD2 identical over 9 bases. Per germline, CDR1 PRHDT and CDR2 FYEKMQ (reference sequence). The CDR3 is 16 residues long. V lost 2 bases, J lost 0 bases, and 2 bases stayed unmatched. Here the CDR3 DNA reads TGTGCCAGCAGCTTACGTAGCGGGAGCTCCTACAATGAGCAGTTCTTC. It specifies CASSLRSGSSYNEQFF.

In this sample, this clonotype turned up a few times. The CDR3 region has the DNA TGTGCCAGCTCCCCGGGCGGACACGAGGCAGATACGCAGTATTTT. It translates to CASSPGGHEADTQYF. The gene calls are TRBV6-6 and TRBJ2-3; D possibly corresponds to TRBD1 (5 bases). CDR1 is MNHNY, CDR2 SVGAGI, per germline (reference sequence). Trimming left V 8 bases short and J 4 bases short, with 19 bases between. This CDR3 has 15 residues.

V is TRBV15 and J is TRBJ2-1; 7 bases agree with TRBD2. Unmatched junction bases numbered 10, after V lost 3 bases and J lost 8 bases. Germline CDR1 is LNHNV and CDR2 is YYDKDF (reference sequence). CDR3 length: 15 amino acids. CDR3 region: CATSRAGTTNHEQFF. DNA of the CDR3: TGTGCCACCAGCAGGGCCGGGACTACCAATCATGAGCAGTTCTTC. Using reference TRBV15 and TRBJ2-1 for the parts outside the CDR3, the full variable domain is DAMVIQNPRYQVTQFGKPVTLSCSQTLNHNVMYWYQQKSSQAPKLLFHYYDKDFNNEADTPDNFQSRRPNTSFCFLDIRSPGLGDTAMYLCATSRAGTTNHEQFFGPGTRLTVL.

This clonotype was seen many times. The J gene is TRBJ2-3, the V gene TRBV6-2 or TRBV6-3, with D possibly matching TRBD1 (6 bases). The germline gives CDR1 MNHEY, CDR2 SVGEGT. The length of the CDR3 is 16 residues. The V end was cut by 2 bases, the J end by 2 bases, with 14 bases between. Written as DNA, the CDR3 is TGTGCCAGCAGTTACGCTTCCGGGACAACCACAGATACGCAGTATTTT. This encodes CASSYASGTTTDTQYF.

For this clonotype: One junction end disagrees with the germline gene, perhaps due to a read error. The chain carries TRBV20-1 and TRBJ2-3, with 7 nucleotides matching TRBD2. There are 14 residues in the CDR3. Germline-derived CDR1 and CDR2 are DFQATT and SNEGSKA (reference sequence). This CDR3 reads CGASASGSTDTQYF. DNA of the CDR3: TGCGGTGCTAGTGCTAGCGGAAGCACAGATACGCAGTATTTT.

This clonotype was recorded only once. The V gene is TRBV4-3, the J gene TRBJ2-5; TRBD2 aligns across 11 bases. The J call may not be correct, given that the DNA end is closer to TRBJ2-7. Germline assignment: CDR1 LGHNA and CDR2 YSLEER. This CDR3 spans 17 amino acids. The CDR3 nucleotides read TGCGCCAGCAGCCAACATCATAGCGGGAGGGCCGACCACGAGCAGTACTTC. This sequence encodes CASSQHHSGRADHEQYF.

This clonotype was counted a few times. This chain links TRBV29-1 with TRBJ2-7; D possibly corresponds to TRBD1 (5 bases). Germline CDR1 is SQVTM and CDR2 is ANQGSEA. V lost 3 bases and J 2 bases, leaving 8 bases between the germline ends. The CDR3 has 12 amino acids. CDR3 residues: CSVEAGPYEQYF. The CDR3 DNA reads TGCAGCGTTGAGGCAGGGCCCTACGAGCAGTACTTC.

This clonotype appeared a few times. The chain employs TRBV7-9 and TRBJ2-1; no definite D call. V was shortened by 4 bases and J by 5 bases, with 9 bases between the two germline ends. In germline, CDR1 is SEHNR, CDR2 FQNEAQ (reference sequence). This CDR3 has 13 amino acids. CDR3 in amino acids: CASSSRPNNEQFF. In DNA form, the CDR3 reads TGTGCCAGCAGCTCCCGGCCCAACAATGAGCAGTTCTTC. Complete variable domain (other parts from reference TRBV7-9 and TRBJ2-1): DTGVSQNPRHKITKRGQNVTFRCDPISEHNRLYWYRQTLGQGPEFLTYFQNEAQLEKSRLLSDRFSAERPKGSFSTLEIQRTEQGDSAMYLCASSSRPNNEQFFGPGTRLTVL.

This chain links TRBV10-1 with TRBJ2-2, with D unresolved. In germline, CDR1 is WNHNN, CDR2 SYGVQD (reference sequence). CDR3 length equals 13 residues. V lost 6 bases, J lost 4 bases, and 9 bases lay in between. CDR3 DNA: TGCGCCAGCAGACGGACGACCACCGGGGAGCTGTTTTTT. Translating it yields CASRRTTTGELFF.

This chain joins TRBV20-1 and TRBJ2-5; weak D call: TRBD1 (6 bases). This CDR3 comprises 23 residues. Looked up from germline, CDR1 is DFQATT and CDR2 is SNEGSKA (reference sequence). V gave up 0 bases and J gave up 2 bases, with 37 bases separating them. The CDR3 sequence: CSARDVEPSRGVLRDEGQETQYF. The CDR3 DNA reads TGCAGTGCTAGAGATGTGGAGCCATCCAGGGGAGTACTAAGGGATGAGGGGCAAGAGACCCAGTACTTC.

The chain carries TRBV5-1 and TRBJ2-3, with D tentatively TRBD2 (6 bases). Germline CDR1 reads SGHRS; CDR2 reads YFSETQ. This CDR3 region has 14 residues. V was shortened by 5 bases and J by 2 bases, with 12 bases between the two germline ends. In DNA, the CDR3 is TGCGCCAGCAGTCCCGGGGAGGACACAGATACGCAGTATTTT. It yields the protein CASSPGEDTDTQYF.

The chain combines TRBV30 with TRBJ2-4; 7 bases agree with TRBD1. The J call may be incorrect, as the DNA end agrees better with TRBJ2-7. The CDR3 spans 15 residues. Germline V gene data show CDR1 as GTSNPN and CDR2 as SVGIG (reference sequence). CDR3 in amino acids: CAWSSWDSRAYEQYF. CDR3 nucleotides: TGTGCCTGGAGTTCCTGGGACAGTCGTGCCTACGAGCAGTACTTC.

This clonotype was found a few times. J is TRBJ2-7 and V is TRBV28, with 9 bases fitting TRBD2. CDR3 length: 15 residues. V was pared by 6 bases and J by 2 bases, with 8 bases of the junction left unmatched. CDR1 is MDHEN, CDR2 SYDVKM, per germline. CDR3 amino acids: CASSPAASGAYEQYF. The CDR3 DNA sequence: TGTGCCAGCAGCCCGGCCGCTAGCGGGGCCTACGAGCAGTACTTC.

This clonotype appeared a few times. The chain combines TRBV4-3 with TRBJ1-4; a possible D gene is TRBD1 (5 bases). Germline V gene lookup returns CDR1 LGHNA and CDR2 YSLEER. The germline V and J ends were trimmed by 4 bases and 2 bases, with 14 bases remaining between them. CDR3 length: 16 residues. The DNA for the CDR3 is TGCGCCAGCAGCCCCCAAAGGACAAGGACTAATGAAAAACTGTTTTTT. It encodes CASSPQRTRTNEKLFF.

The J gene is TRBJ2-1, the V gene TRBV7-2, with 15 nucleotides matching TRBD2. The assigned J gene may be wrong: the sequence end matches TRBJ2-7 better. The CDR3 has 19 amino acids. CDR1 is SGHTA and CDR2 is FQGNSA in the germline V gene. Here the CDR3 DNA reads TGTGCCAGCAGCCCCCCCGGGACTAGCGGGGGGTTATCCTACAATGAGCAGTACTTC. Its protein is CASSPPGTSGGLSYNEQYF.

This clonotype appeared many times. The chain uses TRBV19 and TRBJ2-1; D perhaps matches TRBD1 (6 bases). This CDR3 has 13 amino acids. V was shortened by 4 bases and J by 7 bases, with 11 bases between the two germline ends. Germline V gives CDR1 LNHDA, CDR2 SQIVND (reference sequence). Here the CDR3 reads CASSRNRDNEQFF. The CDR3 DNA is TGTGCCAGTAGTAGAAACAGGGATAATGAGCAGTTCTTC.

The V and J genes are TRBV6-2 or TRBV6-3 and TRBJ1-2; D is unclear. CDR3 length: 14 amino acids. V was cut by 5 bases and J by 4 bases, with 14 bases left in between. Germline loops: CDR1 MNHEY, CDR2 SVGEGT. CDR3 coding DNA: TGTGCCAGCAGTCCACGGGCCGGGAGCTATGGCTACACCTTC. It yields the protein CASSPRAGSYGYTF.

This clonotype was seen more than once but under ten times. The rearrangement joins TRBV18 to TRBJ2-7, with D perhaps assigned TRBD1 or TRBD2 (5 bases each). CDR3 size: 15 residues. The V and J ends lost 3 bases and 2 bases respectively, with 14 bases between them. CDR1 is KGHSH, CDR2 LQKENI, per germline. CDR3 amino acids: CASSPIRDGAYEQYF. CDR3 in DNA: TGTGCCAGCTCACCGATCCGGGACGGAGCCTACGAGCAGTACTTC.

The chain combines TRBV6-1 with TRBJ1-2, with 7 positions matching TRBD1. CDR1 and CDR2 (germline): MNHNS, SASEGT. Trimming removed 7 bases from V and 4 bases from J; junction bases left unmatched: 3. CDR3 length: 12 residues. The CDR3 DNA reads as TGTGCCAGCAACCGGGACAGCTATGGCTACACCTTC. Amino acid sequence: CASNRDSYGYTF.

The table lists this clonotype with a few counts. The gene calls are TRBV6-5 and TRBJ2-4; a weak D match, TRBD2 (6 bases). Germline V gene lookup returns CDR1 MNHEY and CDR2 SVGAGI. The CDR3 length is 15 residues. Deletions cut 6 bases from V and 3 bases from J, with 15 bases between. The CDR3 loop reads CASSIGLGGKNIQYF. CDR3 nucleotides: TGTGCCAGCAGCATAGGGTTGGGGGGCAAAAACATTCAGTACTTC.

Ten or more counts support this clonotype. The chain couples TRBV6-5 to TRBJ2-1; D remains ambiguous. Trimming cost V 7 bases and J 9 bases, with 16 bases left between them. The CDR3 consists of 13 residues. Looked up from germline, CDR1 is MNHEY and CDR2 is SVGAGI. The CDR3 DNA sequence: TGTGCCAGCAAAGTCGGCTTCACGGGTGAGCAGTTCTTC. Translating it yields CASKVGFTGEQFF.

This clonotype was observed a handful of times. This rearrangement joins TRBV6-1 to TRBJ2-3; D is unclear. Trimming removed 10 bases from V and 2 bases from J, with 13 bases in between. Germline CDR1 MNHNS, CDR2 SASEGT. This CDR3 has 13 amino acids. Here the CDR3 reads CATRMGSTDTQYF. Here the CDR3 DNA reads TGTGCCACCCGTATGGGCTCCACAGATACGCAGTATTTT.

In its sample, this clonotype was seen a few times. The chain employs TRBV27 and TRBJ2-3; 7 nucleotides line up with TRBD2. Germline CDR1 reads MNHEY; CDR2 reads SMNVEV (reference sequence). The CDR3 totals 15 residues. V lost 5 bases and J lost 10; bases outside the gene matches: 15. The CDR3 coding sequence is TGTGCCAGCAGTGCTACCGGGACTATTGGTGGAGCGCAGTATTTT. This gives the protein CASSATGTIGGAQYF.

The gene calls are TRBV20-1 and TRBJ2-3, with 14 nucleotides matching TRBD2. From germline, CDR1 is DFQATT and CDR2 SNEGSKA (reference sequence). J lost 6 bases, V lost 6 bases, and 8 bases had no gene match. The CDR3 has 15 residues. CDR3 residues: CSAIRLAGGLDTQYF. In DNA form, the CDR3 reads TGCAGTGCCATACGACTAGCGGGGGGGCTTGATACGCAGTATTTT.

In this sample, this clonotype turned up once. The chain carries TRBV6-6 and TRBJ2-2, with D maybe TRBD2 (7 bases). Germline V gives CDR1 MNHNY, CDR2 SVGAGI (reference sequence). V lost 5 bases, J lost 4 bases, and 14 bases lay in between. The CDR3 loop spans 15 amino acids. The CDR3 DNA reads TGTGCCAGCAGTCTCGGGGGGCGAGTCACCGGGGAGCTGTTTTTT. It translates to CASSLGGRVTGELFF.